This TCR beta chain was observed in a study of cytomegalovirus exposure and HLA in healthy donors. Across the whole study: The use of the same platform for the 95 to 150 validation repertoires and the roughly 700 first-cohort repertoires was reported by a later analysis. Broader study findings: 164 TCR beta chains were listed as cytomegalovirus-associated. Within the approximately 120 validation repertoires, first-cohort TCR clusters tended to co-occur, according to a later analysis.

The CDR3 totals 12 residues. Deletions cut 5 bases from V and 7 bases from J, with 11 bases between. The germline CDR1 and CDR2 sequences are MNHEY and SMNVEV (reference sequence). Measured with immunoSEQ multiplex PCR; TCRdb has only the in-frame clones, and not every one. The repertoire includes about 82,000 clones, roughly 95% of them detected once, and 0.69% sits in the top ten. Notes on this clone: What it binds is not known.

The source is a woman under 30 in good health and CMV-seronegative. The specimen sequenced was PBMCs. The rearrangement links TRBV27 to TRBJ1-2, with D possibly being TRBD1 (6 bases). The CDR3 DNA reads TGTGCCAGCAGTCGAACAGGGAGTGGCTACACCTTC. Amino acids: CASSRTGSGYTF.